The T cell receptor (beta chain) described here comes from a study of siplizumab effects on memory and regulatory T cells. Study-level points and caveats: Controls showed an average of approximately 27% Treg-derived mappable alloreactive CD4+ clones, while siplizumab showed about 69%. Naive T cells apparently outstripped memory cells in diversity and seemed major alloresponse contributors.

Trimming shortened V by 5 bases and J by 1 base, and 8 bases separated the two germline ends. The germline gives CDR1 MRHNA, CDR2 SNTAGT. The CDR3 is 13 residues long. A note on this clone: What it binds is unknown.

Assay used: immunoSEQ multiplex PCR; TCRdb lists only in-frame clones, some missing. The sample includes some 100,000 clones, under 95% of them seen just once. The specimen was Tregs sorted from blood. The TCR was taken from a human donor in good health. The gene calls are TRBV6-4 and TRBJ1-1; D unresolved. CDR3 coding DNA: TGTGCCAGCAGTCGGGAGTCGAACACTGAAGCTTTCTTT. It is translated as CASSRESNTEAFF.